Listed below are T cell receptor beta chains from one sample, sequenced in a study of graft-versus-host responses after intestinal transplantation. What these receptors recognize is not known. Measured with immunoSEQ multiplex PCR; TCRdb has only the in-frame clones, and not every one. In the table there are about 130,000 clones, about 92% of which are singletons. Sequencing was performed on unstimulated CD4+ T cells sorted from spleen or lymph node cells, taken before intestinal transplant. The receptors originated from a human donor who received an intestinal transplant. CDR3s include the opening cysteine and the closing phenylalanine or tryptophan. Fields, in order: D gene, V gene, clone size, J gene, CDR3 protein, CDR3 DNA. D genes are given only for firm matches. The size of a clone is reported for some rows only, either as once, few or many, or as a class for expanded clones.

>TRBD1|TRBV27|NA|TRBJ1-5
CASRLTGVGPQHF
TGTGCCAGCAGGTTGACAGGGGTGGGGCCCCAGCATTTT
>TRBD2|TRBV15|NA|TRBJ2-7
CATSRGGGRTSTYEQYF
TGTGCCACCAGCAGAGGGGGCGGCCGGACTAGTACCTACGAGCAGTACTTC
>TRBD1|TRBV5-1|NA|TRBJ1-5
CASSLAGQANQPQHF
TGCGCCAGCAGCTTGGCAGGACAGGCTAATCAGCCCCAGCATTTT
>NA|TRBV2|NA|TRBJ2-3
CAGSLRGALADTQYF
TGTGCCGGCAGCCTTCGAGGGGCTCTGGCAGATACGCAGTATTTT
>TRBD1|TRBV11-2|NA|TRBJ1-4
CASSDREGEKLFF
TGTGCCAGCAGCGACAGGGAGGGTGAAAAACTGTTTTTT
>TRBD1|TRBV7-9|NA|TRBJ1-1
CASSPGTGSGGPEAFF
TGTGCCAGCAGCCCAGGGACAGGGTCCGGGGGCCCTGAAGCTTTCTTT
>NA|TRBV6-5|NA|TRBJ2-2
CASSYSVGGELFF
TGTGCCAGCAGTTACTCAGTGGGCGGGGAGCTGTTTTTT
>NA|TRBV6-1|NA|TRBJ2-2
CASSEQGVGTGELFF
TGTGCCAGCAGTGAACAGGGAGTTGGGACCGGGGAGCTGTTTTTT
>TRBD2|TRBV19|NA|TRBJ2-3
CASSIAGGASDTQYF
TGTGCCAGTAGTATAGCGGGGGGGGCGTCTGATACGCAGTATTTT
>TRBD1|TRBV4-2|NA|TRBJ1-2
CASSQATGQLNYGYTF
TGTGCCAGCAGCCAAGCCACGGGACAGCTTAACTATGGCTACACCTTC
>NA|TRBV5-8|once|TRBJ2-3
CASSLGGSDTQYF
TGTGCCAGCAGCTTGGGGGGGTCAGATACGCAGTATTTT
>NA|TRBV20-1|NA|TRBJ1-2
CSARLSEGYTF
TGCAGTGCTAGACTTTCGGAGGGCTACACCTTC
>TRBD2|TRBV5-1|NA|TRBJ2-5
CASSLGDQGGETQYF
TGCGCCAGCAGCTTGGGAGATCAGGGAGGGGAGACCCAGTACTTC
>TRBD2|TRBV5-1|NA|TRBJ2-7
CASSLVAGSTYEQYF
TGCGCCAGCAGCTTAGTAGCGGGGTCAACCTACGAGCAGTACTTC
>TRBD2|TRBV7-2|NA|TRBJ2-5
CASSRRTGGQETQYF
TGTGCCAGCAGCCGAAGAACGGGAGGGCAGGAGACCCAGTACTTC